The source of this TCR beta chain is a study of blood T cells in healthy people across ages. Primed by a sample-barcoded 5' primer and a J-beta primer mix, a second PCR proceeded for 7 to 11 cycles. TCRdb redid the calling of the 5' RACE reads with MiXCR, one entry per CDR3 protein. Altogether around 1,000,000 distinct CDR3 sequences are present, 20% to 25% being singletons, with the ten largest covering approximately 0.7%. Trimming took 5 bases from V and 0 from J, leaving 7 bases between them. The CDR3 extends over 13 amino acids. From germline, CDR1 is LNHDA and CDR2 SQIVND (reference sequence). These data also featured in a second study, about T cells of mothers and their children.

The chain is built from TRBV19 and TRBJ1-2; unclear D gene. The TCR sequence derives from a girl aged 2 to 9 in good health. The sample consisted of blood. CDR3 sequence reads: CASSGSSNYGYTF. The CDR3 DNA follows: TGTGCCAGTAGTGGATCGTCTAACTATGGCTACACCTTC.